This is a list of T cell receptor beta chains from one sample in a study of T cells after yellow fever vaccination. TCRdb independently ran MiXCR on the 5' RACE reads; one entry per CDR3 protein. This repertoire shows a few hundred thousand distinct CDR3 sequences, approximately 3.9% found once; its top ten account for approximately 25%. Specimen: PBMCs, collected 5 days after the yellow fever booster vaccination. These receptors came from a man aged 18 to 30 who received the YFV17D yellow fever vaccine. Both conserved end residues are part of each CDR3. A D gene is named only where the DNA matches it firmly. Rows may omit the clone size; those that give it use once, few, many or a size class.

CDR3: CASRLQGASTDTQYF; DNA: TGTGCCAGCAGGCTACAGGGGGCGAGCACAGATACGCAGTATTTT; V: TRBV12-3/TRBV12-4; D: TRBD1; J: TRBJ2-3; size: many
CDR3: CASSRQEGYGYTF; DNA: TGTGCCAGCAGCCGACAGGAGGGATATGGCTACACCTTC; V: TRBV5-6; D: -; J: TRBJ1-2; size: many
CDR3: CASSPRGLAGSNEQFF; DNA: TGTGCCAGCAGCCCCCGTGGGCTAGCGGGGAGCAATGAGCAGTTCTTC; V: TRBV7-9; D: TRBD2; J: TRBJ2-1; size: -
CDR3: CASSTTTGGGSTDTQYF; DNA: TGTGCCAGCAGCACCACGACCGGCGGGGGTAGCACAGATACGCAGTATTTT; V: TRBV5-6; D: TRBD2; J: TRBJ2-3; size: -
CDR3: CASSRESETQYF; DNA: TGCGCCAGCAGTAGGGAAAGCGAGACCCAGTACTTC; V: TRBV5-1; D: -; J: TRBJ2-5; size: few
CDR3: CASSLVRRGAYEQYF; DNA: TGTGCCAGCAGTTTAGTACGCAGGGGGGCTTACGAGCAGTACTTC; V: TRBV12-3/TRBV12-4; D: -; J: TRBJ2-7; size: -
CDR3: CASSWRTVSSANTGELFF; DNA: TGTGCCAGCAGTTGGAGGACAGTCAGTTCCGCGAACACCGGGGAGCTGTTTTTT; V: TRBV27; D: -; J: TRBJ2-2; size: few
CDR3: CASGPFSGANVLTF; DNA: TGCGCCAGCGGACCTTTCTCTGGGGCCAACGTCCTGACTTTC; V: TRBV5-1; D: -; J: TRBJ2-6; size: -
CDR3: CASSLGEGTGGTDEQFF; DNA: TGTGCCAGCAGCTTAGGTGAGGGGACAGGGGGCACGGATGAGCAGTTCTTC; V: TRBV7-9; D: TRBD1; J: TRBJ2-1; size: many
CDR3: CASSWITGIGETQYF; DNA: TGTGCCAGCAGCTGGATAACAGGGATAGGGGAGACCCAGTACTTC; V: TRBV7-9; D: -; J: TRBJ2-5; size: -
CDR3: CAITGQINTEAFF; DNA: TGTGCCATCACGGGACAGATCAACACTGAAGCTTTCTTT; V: TRBV10-3; D: TRBD1; J: TRBJ1-1; size: -
CDR3: CASSLWQASNQPQHF; DNA: TGTGCCAGCAGCTTGTGGCAAGCTAGCAATCAGCCCCAGCATTTT; V: TRBV5-6; D: -; J: TRBJ1-5; size: many
CDR3: CASSPPGRQNTEAFF; DNA: TGTGCCAGCAGCCCTCCGGGACGGCAGAACACTGAAGCTTTCTTT; V: TRBV5-4; D: -; J: TRBJ1-1; size: -